Following are 32 T cell receptor beta chains from one sample sequenced in a study of cytomegalovirus exposure and HLA in healthy donors (dated by TCRdb to about 2017). To prepare the library, the immunoSEQ multiplex PCR assay was applied. For the multiplex PCR, a mixture combining 60 forward primers for TCR Vbeta segments and 13 reverse primers for TCR Jbeta segments was used. Entries here come from immuneACCESS through TCRdb and include only in-frame sequences with V and J called. Some clones fail to appear in such tables; in the studies checked, an unresolved V gene covers under half of the shortfall, and the cause of the remainder is unknown. The sample table records fewer than 100,000 clones. The ten biggest clones cover 0.58% of the sample. Material: PBMCs. The receptors derive from a man between 45 and 60 years old in good health and CMV-seronegative.

CDR3 bases: TGTGCCAGCAGCCGATGGGGGGATGGGAATGAGCAGTTCTTC. This gives the protein CASSRWGDGNEQFF. This chain uses TRBV7-3 with TRBJ2-1, with TRBD2 as a possible D gene (6 bases). Germline V CDR1 and CDR2: SGHTA, FQGTGA. The CDR3 loop spans 14 amino acids. V lost 5 bases to trimming and J lost 7 bases, with 15 bases between them.

The CDR3 here is CASSGTVSYEQYF. The CDR3 DNA reads TGCGCCAGCAGCGGGACAGTCTCCTACGAGCAGTACTTC. The chain employs TRBV5-1 and TRBJ2-7; 7 nucleotides agree with TRBD1. This CDR3 region has 13 residues. Trimming removed 4 bases from V and 0 bases from J; junction bases left unmatched: 1. Germline V gene lookup returns CDR1 SGHRS and CDR2 YFSETQ.

The chain recombines TRBV6-6 with TRBJ1-5, with D possibly TRBD1 on 5 matching bases. With 8 bases removed from V and 0 bases from J, the gap between germline ends came to 14 bases. The CDR3 sequence is 15 residues long. CDR1 and CDR2 from the germline V gene are MNHNY and SVGAGI (reference sequence). The CDR3 loop is CASGARQYSNQPQHF. As DNA, the CDR3 is TGTGCCAGCGGCGCTCGACAGTATAGCAATCAGCCCCAGCATTTT.

The V gene is TRBV11-2, the J gene TRBJ1-1; D not resolved. CDR3 length: 12 amino acids. CDR1 and CDR2 from the germline V gene are SGHAT and FQNNGV. Trimming removed 1 base at V and 7 bases at J, with 7 bases between. The CDR3 nucleotides read TGTGCCAGCAGCTTAGGTGGCGGTGAAGCTTTCTTT. This gives the protein CASSLGGGEAFF.

This chain links TRBV28 with TRBJ1-2; no clear D. Germline V gene data show CDR1 as MDHEN and CDR2 as SYDVKM. The CDR3 totals 15 residues. V gave up 7 bases and J gave up 7 bases, with 22 bases separating them. DNA of the CDR3: TGTGCCAGCAACCCGGGAGGAGGGTTCCTCCTTGGCTACACCTTC. Translation: CASNPGGGFLLGYTF.

J is TRBJ2-5 and V is TRBV9, with 8 bases lining up with TRBD2. Trimming at V came to 0 bases and at J to 2 bases, leaving 6 bases not matched to a gene. Germline CDR1 reads SGDLS; CDR2 reads YYNGEE. The CDR3 is made up of 16 amino acids. CDR3 coding DNA: TGTGCCAGCAGCGTAGAAACTAGCGGACCACAAGAGACCCAGTACTTC. Translated, it gives CASSVETSGPQETQYF.

This chain connects TRBV7-9 to TRBJ1-4; D is ambiguous. The V end lost 8 bases, the J end lost 8 bases, and 9 bases lay between the germline ends. The CDR3 is 11 residues long. The germline V gene has CDR1 SEHNR and CDR2 FQNEAQ (reference sequence). CDR3 amino acids: CASHAEEKLFF. The CDR3 region has the DNA TGTGCCAGCCACGCGGAGGAAAAACTGTTTTTT.

This chain links TRBV4-1 with TRBJ2-5; D remains unclear. V was cut by 2 bases and J by 5 bases, with 15 bases left in between. Germline V gene sequence: CDR1 MGHRA, CDR2 YSYEKL. This CDR3 is built from 15 residues. The CDR3 spells CASSQTDSTAETQYF. Here the CDR3 DNA reads TGCGCCAGCAGCCAAACCGACTCGACCGCGGAGACCCAGTACTTC.

CDR3 protein: CASSLLAGGPTDTQYF. CDR3 in DNA: TGCGCCAGCAGCTTGCTAGCGGGGGGGCCCACAGATACGCAGTATTTT. V is TRBV5-1 and J is TRBJ2-3, with 12 bases aligning to TRBD2. Unmatched junction bases numbered 2, after V lost 1 base and J lost 2 bases. CDR1 and CDR2 (germline): SGHRS, YFSETQ. This CDR3 spans 16 amino acids.

This chain joins TRBV27 and TRBJ1-2; D may be TRBD1 (6 bases). The V gene lost 2 bases and the J gene lost 8 bases, with 15 bases spanning the gap. The CDR3 consists of 14 residues. CDR1 and CDR2 from the germline V gene are MNHEY and SMNVEV (reference sequence). The CDR3 sequence: CASSLRGGKGGYTF. Here the CDR3 DNA reads TGTGCCAGCAGTTTAAGGGGGGGGAAAGGCGGCTACACCTTC.

J is TRBJ1-2 and V is TRBV28; no clear D. The ends were cut back, 11 bases at V and 7 bases at J, with 17 bases in the middle. The germline V gene has CDR1 MDHEN and CDR2 SYDVKM. This CDR3 region has 12 residues. CDR3 residues: CACMSSATGYTF. CDR3 DNA: TGTGCCTGCATGAGTAGCGCGACTGGCTACACCTTC.

This chain connects TRBV30 to TRBJ2-7; D might be TRBD2 (5 bases). CDR3 length equals 14 residues. Germline V gene sequence: CDR1 GTSNPN, CDR2 SVGIG (reference sequence). V was trimmed by 0 bases and J by 2 bases, leaving 11 bases between them. CDR3: CAWSVRGIPYEQYF. As DNA, the CDR3 is TGTGCCTGGAGTGTCCGAGGGATCCCCTACGAGCAGTACTTC.

The chain couples TRBV7-6 to TRBJ2-5, with 8 bases matching TRBD1. The CDR3 is 13 residues long. In germline, CDR1 is SGHVS, CDR2 FNYEAQ. V shed 3 bases, J shed 5 bases, and the junction held 2 bases outside the gene matches. As DNA, the CDR3 is TGTGCCAGCAGCTTCAGACAGGGGGAGACCCAGTACTTC. Translation gives CASSFRQGETQYF. Variable domain in full (rest from reference TRBV7-6 and TRBJ2-5): GAGVSQSPRYKVTKRGQDVALRCDPISGHVSLYWYRQALGQGPEFLTYFNYEAQQDKSGLPNDRFSAERPEGSISTLTIQRTEQRDSAMYRCASSFRQGETQYFGPGTRLLVL.

The chain is built from TRBV28 and TRBJ2-2, with D maybe TRBD2 (6 bases). The germline V and J ends were trimmed by 6 bases and 0 bases, with 11 bases remaining between them. Germline V gene data show CDR1 as MDHEN and CDR2 as SYDVKM. The CDR3 is made up of 15 amino acids. The CDR3 loop is CASRAGLANTGELFF. Written as DNA, the CDR3 is TGTGCCAGCAGGGCGGGACTTGCGAACACCGGGGAGCTGTTTTTT.

This chain joins TRBV11-2 and TRBJ2-3; D possibly corresponds to TRBD2 (6 bases). The CDR3 runs 13 residues. Germline loops: CDR1 SGHAT, CDR2 FQNNGV. In DNA, the CDR3 is TGTGGCGTGGGGCGGGGCCGGTCAGATACGCAGTATTTT. It codes for CGVGRGRSDTQYF.

V gene TRBV6-6 combines with J gene TRBJ1-2; tentatively, D is TRBD1 (6 bases). The V gene lost 0 bases and the J gene lost 8 bases, with 13 bases spanning the gap. The CDR3 covers 14 residues. Germline CDR1 and CDR2: MNHNY and SVGAGI (reference sequence). In DNA form, the CDR3 reads TGTGCCAGCAGTTACTCATATGGACAGTGGGGCTACACCTTC. Translation gives CASSYSYGQWGYTF.

A word on this clone: Because the CDR3 is missing its conserved closing phenylalanine or tryptophan, this is likely a read error. Because the CDR3's place on the DNA is in doubt, the DNA is left out and the CDR3 is given as listed by TCRdb. This rearrangement joins TRBV6-7 to TRBJ2-3; the table's D call, TRBD1, has no DNA check behind it. TRBV6-7 is annotated as an ORF whose role is uncertain. Termini included, the CDR3 measures 12 amino acids. The CDR3 loop is CASSYPTDRGRV.

The gene calls are TRBV5-6 and TRBJ2-5, with 8 bases identical to TRBD2. Germline V CDR1 and CDR2: SGHDT, YYEEEE. The length of the CDR3 is 14 residues. The V segment lost 0 bases and the J segment 5 bases; nucleotides outside the gene matches: 3. The CDR3 nucleotides read TGTGCCAGCAGCTTGGCCGCTAGCGGGGAGACCCAGTACTTC. Its translation: CASSLAASGETQYF.

V usage is TRBV19 and J usage is TRBJ2-7, with 8 bases lining up with TRBD2. Germline assignment: CDR1 LNHDA and CDR2 SQIVND (reference sequence). The CDR3 has 15 residues. Trimming cost V 5 bases and J 3 bases; bases outside gene matches: 9. CDR3 amino acids: CASSPASAGDYEQYF. CDR3 coding DNA: TGTGCCAGTAGTCCGGCCTCAGCGGGGGACTACGAGCAGTACTTC.

The CDR3 DNA reads as TGTGCCAGCAGTGAGGTACTAGCGAGCTCCTACGAGCAGTACTTC. Amino acids: CASSEVLASSYEQYF. V is TRBV2 and J is TRBJ2-7, with 7 bases that match TRBD2. The length of the CDR3 is 15 residues. Germline CDR1 is SNHLY and CDR2 is FYNNEI. The ends lost 3 bases at V and 0 bases at J; junction bases unmatched: 5.

CDR3: CASRHFGGGLTDTQYF. The CDR3 bases are TGTGCCAGTAGGCATTTTGGCGGGGGCCTCACAGATACGCAGTATTTT. The chain joins TRBV19 to TRBJ2-3, with D tentatively TRBD2 (7 bases). Germline V gene lookup returns CDR1 LNHDA and CDR2 SQIVND (reference sequence). V was clipped by 6 bases and J by 2 bases, with 18 bases between them. The CDR3 spans 16 residues.

The rearrangement joins TRBV5-1 to TRBJ2-5; TRBD2 agrees at 7 bases. Trimming removed 6 bases from V and 7 bases from J; junction bases left unmatched: 15. Germline V gene sequence: CDR1 SGHRS, CDR2 YFSETQ. There are 15 residues in the CDR3. CDR3 residues: CASKTGTTVPGTQYF. The CDR3 nucleotides read TGCGCCAGCAAAACCGGGACTACGGTTCCGGGGACCCAGTACTTC.

The chain employs TRBV6-6 and TRBJ2-7, with TRBD1 matching 8 bases. V trimming: 2 bases; J trimming: 7 bases; junction bases outside the gene matches: 10. Germline V lookup: CDR1 MNHNY, CDR2 SVGAGI (reference sequence). This CDR3 spans 15 amino acids. CDR3 protein: CASSYERQGAGEQYF. As DNA, the CDR3 is TGTGCCAGCAGTTACGAGAGGCAGGGGGCAGGAGAGCAGTACTTC.

The rearrangement links TRBV10-2 to TRBJ2-4, with D possibly matching TRBD1 (6 bases). The CDR3 runs to 13 residues. Germline loops: CDR1 WSHSY, CDR2 SAAADI. V lost 5 bases and J 8 bases, leaving 13 bases between the germline ends. CDR3 DNA sequence: TGCGCCAGCAGTCCCTCGAGGGGGTACATTCAGTACTTC. This codes for CASSPSRGYIQYF.

The chain combines TRBV5-1 with TRBJ1-1, with D perhaps matching TRBD1 (5 bases). Germline V CDR1 and CDR2: SGHRS, YFSETQ. Trimming took 3 bases from V and 10 from J, leaving 13 bases between them. CDR3 length equals 12 residues. The CDR3 DNA is TGCGCCAGCAGCTGGCAGGGCAAAGTAGCTTTCTTT. It is translated as CASSWQGKVAFF. The whole variable domain, remainder taken from reference TRBV5-1 and TRBJ1-1, is KAGVTQTPRYLIKTRGQQVTLSCSPISGHRSVSWYQQTPGQGLQFLFEYFSETQRNKGNFPGRFSGRQFSNSRSEMNVSTLELGDSALYLCASSWQGKVAFFGQGTRLTVV.

The chain employs TRBV19 and TRBJ2-5; TRBD2 is a possible D gene (6 bases). Trimming took 5 bases from V and 5 from J, leaving 12 bases between them. The germline V gene has CDR1 LNHDA and CDR2 SQIVND (reference sequence). The CDR3 is 13 residues long. The CDR3 here is CASSVTRSETQYF. CDR3 DNA: TGTGCCAGTAGTGTGACTAGGTCGGAGACCCAGTACTTC.

The V gene is TRBV6-1, the J gene TRBJ2-7; 7 nucleotides agree with TRBD1. Germline V lookup: CDR1 MNHNS, CDR2 SASEGT. The CDR3 is made up of 13 amino acids. The ends lost 10 bases at V and 4 bases at J; junction bases unmatched: 10. CDR3 amino acids: CATSGQIDYEQYF. In DNA, the CDR3 is TGTGCCACCTCGGGACAGATAGATTACGAGCAGTACTTC.

This chain links TRBV6-5 with TRBJ1-1; D not resolved. This CDR3 is 13 amino acids long. Germline V gene data show CDR1 as MNHEY and CDR2 as SVGAGI. V lost 5 bases to trimming and J lost 6 bases, with 13 bases between them. The DNA for the CDR3 is TGTGCCAGCAGTAACGGTCCCGGTTCTGAAGCTTTCTTT. Amino acids: CASSNGPGSEAFF.

The V and J genes are TRBV11-1 and TRBJ2-7, with 7 bases that match TRBD2. Germline CDR1 SGHAT, CDR2 FQDESV (reference sequence). The J segment lost 6 bases and the V segment lost 5 bases, leaving 7 bases of the junction unmatched. The CDR3 is 13 amino acids. The CDR3 sequence is CASSEDWGGEQYF. Written as DNA, the CDR3 is TGTGCCAGCAGCGAGGACTGGGGGGGCGAGCAGTACTTC.

This rearrangement joins TRBV28 to TRBJ2-7; TRBD1 matches 7 bases. Germline V gives CDR1 MDHEN, CDR2 SYDVKM. V shed 6 bases and J 2 bases; nucleotides not matched to a gene: 4. CDR3 length equals 13 residues. In DNA, the CDR3 is TGTGCCAGCAGAACAGGGGTGGCCTACGAGCAGTACTTC. Translating it yields CASRTGVAYEQYF.

The genes are TRBV6-1 and TRBJ1-1, with 7 bases matching TRBD1. The junction had 5 bases not matched to a gene; V was cut back by 6 bases and J by 4 bases. Germline CDR1 reads MNHNS; CDR2 reads SASEGT. The CDR3 spans 13 residues. CDR3 DNA sequence: TGTGCCAGCAGGATACGACAGGGCACTGAAGCTTTCTTT. It translates to CASRIRQGTEAFF.

The J gene is TRBJ2-7, the V gene TRBV20-1; D remains ambiguous. Per germline, CDR1 DFQATT and CDR2 SNEGSKA (reference sequence). This CDR3 is 10 amino acids long. Trimming stripped 5 bases from V and 4 bases from J, with 6 bases between. CDR3 sequence (DNA): TGCAGTGCTTCCGGTTACGAGCAGTACTTC. It codes for CSASGYEQYF.